The 17 T cell receptor beta chains given below trace back to one sample, sequenced in a study of post-analysis software for immune sequencing data. Regarding the study as a whole: A handful of TRBV segments occurring more often in patients than controls included TRBV5-6, TRBV5-1 and TRBV20-1.

Unique molecular identifiers featured in each of the TCR beta cDNA libraries. MiXCR was run by TCRdb on the PCR reads, yielding one entry per CDR3 protein. The sample holds roughly 800,000 distinct CDR3 sequences, about 50% seen once. These receptors lack a known antigen. Material for sequencing was blood. Every receptor here comes from a girl aged 10 to 17 with multiple sclerosis.

This clonotype was seen a few times. The chain recombines TRBV5-1 with TRBJ2-7, with 10 nucleotides matching TRBD2. The CDR3 covers 18 residues. Germline V gene sequence: CDR1 SGHRS, CDR2 YFSETQ. J lost 1 base, V lost 4 bases, and 14 bases had no gene match. The CDR3 spells CASSRERVAGGWSYEQYF. The CDR3 DNA reads as TGCGCCAGCAGCCGCGAGAGGGTAGCGGGAGGATGGTCCTACGAGCAGTACTTC.

This chain links TRBV20-1 with TRBJ2-7; D not certain. Between the trimmed V and J ends, which lost 6 bases and 2 bases, there was a span of 17 bases. The germline V gene has CDR1 DFQATT and CDR2 SNEGSKA (reference sequence). CDR3 length equals 14 residues. The CDR3 coding sequence is TGCAGTGCGGGGTTTGGCGGAGCCGCCTACGAGCAGTACTTC. It translates to CSAGFGGAAYEQYF.

The sample holds a few counts of this clonotype. The chain employs TRBV7-9 and TRBJ2-5, with D unclear. With 3 bases removed from V and 1 base from J, the gap between germline ends came to 12 bases. The germline gives CDR1 SEHNR, CDR2 FQNEAQ (reference sequence). The CDR3 is made up of 15 amino acids. CDR3 protein: CASSFPEGFQETQYF. The CDR3 nucleotides are TGTGCCAGCAGCTTCCCTGAAGGGTTCCAAGAGACCCAGTACTTC.

The rearrangement joins TRBV7-9 to TRBJ1-2; D is unclear. The CDR3 contains 15 residues. Germline V gene sequence: CDR1 SEHNR, CDR2 FQNEAQ (reference sequence). The V end was cut by 5 bases, the J end by 0 bases, with 13 bases between. CDR3 nucleotides: TGTGCCAGCAGCCCAGTAGGGCTAGCTAACTATGGCTACACCTTC. Its translation: CASSPVGLANYGYTF.

The chain uses TRBV7-2 and TRBJ2-5; D is unresolved. Judging by the DNA end, TRBJ2-4 fits better; the J call may be wrong. The length of the CDR3 is 15 residues. The germline V gene has CDR1 SGHTA and CDR2 FQGNSA. The CDR3 DNA is TGTGCCAGCAGCTTAGAGGTGGACCCCAGAAACATTCAGTACTTC. As protein: CASSLEVDPRNIQYF.

The chain carries TRBV7-6 and TRBJ1-3; a weak D match, TRBD1 (6 bases). This CDR3 is 16 amino acids long. Trimming took 1 base from V and 0 from J, leaving 10 bases between them. CDR1 SGHVS and CDR2 FNYEAQ come from the germline V gene. The CDR3 here is CASSLGPGASGNTIYF. CDR3 sequence (DNA): TGTGCCAGCAGCTTAGGACCAGGGGCCTCTGGAAACACCATATATTTT. Supplemented by reference TRBV7-6 and TRBJ1-3, the full variable domain reads GAGVSQSPRYKVTKRGQDVALRCDPISGHVSLYWYRQALGQGPEFLTYFNYEAQQDKSGLPNDRFSAERPEGSISTLTIQRTEQRDSAMYRCASSLGPGASGNTIYFGEGSWLTVV.

The chain links TRBV20-1 to TRBJ2-5, with 9 bases aligning to TRBD1. Germline loops: CDR1 DFQATT, CDR2 SNEGSKA (reference sequence). J was trimmed by 5 bases and V by 3 bases; bases with no gene match: 7. The CDR3 covers 14 residues. The CDR3 sequence: CSARRQGTGETQYF. CDR3 in DNA: TGCAGTGCTAGGAGACAGGGGACAGGGGAGACCCAGTACTTC.

This clonotype was counted between two and nine times. This chain uses TRBV3-1 with TRBJ2-1; 9 bases align to TRBD2. Trimming took 2 bases from V and 3 from J; bases not matched to a gene: 8. The germline CDR1 and CDR2 sequences are LGHDT and YNNKEL (reference sequence). The CDR3 runs to 17 residues. As DNA, the CDR3 is TGTGCCAGCAGCCAAAGCGCGGGACTAGCTATCTACAATGAGCAGTTCTTC. It yields the protein CASSQSAGLAIYNEQFF.

This chain joins TRBV12-5 and TRBJ1-1; D remains ambiguous. Germline V gives CDR1 LGHNT, CDR2 FRNRAP. The CDR3 loop spans 14 amino acids. V was shortened by 7 bases and J by 0 bases, with 12 bases between the two germline ends. The CDR3 DNA follows: TGTGCTAGTGCCCTCAGTAGGTTGAACACTGAAGCTTTCTTT. Protein product: CASALSRLNTEAFF.

The chain couples TRBV29-1 to TRBJ2-1; TRBD2 aligns across 7 bases. Germline CDR1 and CDR2: SQVTM and ANQGSEA. The CDR3 loop spans 15 amino acids. Losses at the gene ends were 0 bases for V and 5 bases for J; bases not matched to a gene: 7. The CDR3 spells CSVEDILAANNEQFF. CDR3 DNA: TGCAGCGTTGAAGATATCCTAGCGGCGAACAATGAGCAGTTCTTC.

The chain combines TRBV19 with TRBJ1-1; the D gene is possibly TRBD1 (6 bases). This CDR3 has 16 residues. Trimming cost V 4 bases and J 3 bases, with 18 bases left between them. Looked up from germline, CDR1 is LNHDA and CDR2 is SQIVND (reference sequence). The CDR3, as DNA: TGTGCCAGTAGTACAGTCGTCCTTTCAGGGGACACTGAAGCTTTCTTT. The encoded protein is CASSTVVLSGDTEAFF.

The chain has TRBV7-3 and TRBJ1-2; 9 bases line up with TRBD1. The junction had 12 bases not matched to a gene; V was cut back by 0 bases and J by 4 bases. The V gene's germline CDR1 is SGHTA and CDR2 FQGTGA. This CDR3 region has 18 residues. CDR3 sequence: CASSLTPPRTGAFYGYTF. CDR3 sequence (DNA): TGTGCCAGCAGCTTAACTCCGCCCCGGACAGGGGCTTTCTATGGCTACACCTTC.

This chain uses TRBV2 with TRBJ1-4; tentatively, D is TRBD1 (6 bases). The CDR3 has 17 residues. The V gene's germline CDR1 is SNHLY and CDR2 FYNNEI. Deletions cut 6 bases from V and 0 bases from J, with 17 bases between. CDR3 sequence: CASSPILQGSTNEKLFF. In DNA form, the CDR3 reads TGTGCCAGCAGCCCAATATTACAGGGATCAACTAATGAAAAACTGTTTTTT.

The J gene is TRBJ2-3, the V gene TRBV24-1; D gene uncertain. CDR1 and CDR2 (germline): KGHDR, SFDVKD. The CDR3 sequence is 12 residues long. V shed 6 bases and J shed 2 bases, with 5 bases lying between them. CDR3 coding DNA: TGTGCCACCAGTCAGTCCACAGATACGCAGTATTTT. This translates into CATSQSTDTQYF.

This clonotype came up a few times. The genes are TRBV11-1 and TRBJ2-4, with D hard to call. V lost 4 bases and J 0 bases, leaving 7 bases between the germline ends. The CDR3 extends over 14 amino acids. The germline V gene encodes CDR1 SGHAT and CDR2 FQDESV (reference sequence). CDR3 sequence (DNA): TGTGCCAGCAGCTCACAGCTAGCCAAAAACATTCAGTACTTC. Translation gives CASSSQLAKNIQYF.

This rearrangement joins TRBV12-5 to TRBJ2-5; the D gene is possibly TRBD2 (7 bases). This CDR3 has 17 amino acids. Trimming left V 0 bases short and J 1 base short, with 15 bases between. Germline-derived CDR1 and CDR2 are LGHNT and FRNRAP. The chain's CDR3 is CASGLVWGGGLQETQYF. CDR3 DNA sequence: TGTGCTAGTGGTTTGGTATGGGGGGGGGGCCTCCAAGAGACCCAGTACTTC.

The table lists this clonotype with a few counts. The CDR3 protein is CASSRATSGGYNEQFF. DNA for the CDR3: TGTGCCAGCAGCCGGGCGACTAGCGGGGGTTACAATGAGCAGTTCTTC. The chain joins TRBV12-3 or TRBV12-4 to TRBJ2-1, with 12 bases aligning to TRBD2. The CDR3 covers 16 residues. Unmatched junction bases numbered 7, after V lost 6 bases and J lost 4 bases.